This T cell receptor beta chain emerged from a study of response to subunit inactivated influenza vaccine. The study's findings and limits: It was suggested by the authors that few new T cells are recruited by each seasonal influenza vaccination.

This clonotype showed up just a few times. What it binds is unknown. TCRdb re-called the RT-PCR reads through MiXCR, storing one row per CDR3 protein. The top ten clones hold 1.9% of a sample with some 500,000 distinct CDR3 sequences, roughly 27% of them seen once. CDR3 length: 15 residues. Germline V lookup: CDR1 MNHEY, CDR2 SVGEGT. V dropped 5 bases and J dropped 1; count of bases not matched to a gene: 4. The chain recombines TRBV6-2 or TRBV6-3 with TRBJ1-5; 8 bases map to TRBD1. This receptor was obtained from a man between 50 and 59 years old who received an inactivated influenza vaccine. Here the sequenced sample was CD4+ T cells sorted from PBMCs, taken 5 to 6 days after vaccination. The CDR3 DNA is TGTGCCAGCAGTGGGACAGGTAGGAGCAATCAGCCCCAGCATTTT. Its protein product is CASSGTGRSNQPQHF.